This T cell receptor (beta chain) is from a study of blood T cell repertoires in COVID-19. Profiling relied on immunoSEQ multiplex PCR, and the TCRdb table lists in-frame clones only, not all of them. The table includes some 390,000 clones, roughly nine tenths detected once. The study counted Cohort 3 donors as recovered given two negative PCRs, clearance, or symptom resolution. Source material: PBMCs or T cells enriched from blood (not recorded which). The source of this sequence is a man in his thirties or forties who had recovered from COVID-19.

CDR3 DNA sequence: TGTGCCAGCAGCCATGGGACTAGCAGGCGAGAGACCCAGTACTTC. Translating gives CASSHGTSRRETQYF. V is TRBV11-1 and J is TRBJ2-5, with 9 bases identical to TRBD2. The CDR3 runs 15 residues. V gave up 5 bases and J gave up 4 bases; unmatched junction bases: 8. Per germline, CDR1 SGHAT and CDR2 FQDESV (reference sequence).